These 10 T cell receptor beta chains share one sample of origin, sequenced in a study of regulatory T cells in long-lasting Graves disease. Combining iRepertoire HTBI primers with Arm-PCR of CDR3 regions, the authors built TCR beta libraries. TCRdb called the multiplex PCR reads again in MiXCR, with one record for every CDR3 protein. The repertoire holds around 500,000 distinct CDR3 sequences, 12% seen once, with approximately 9.6% in the top ten. Time point described: newly diagnosed GD, antithyroid drugs for less than 3 months. There was RNA extracted from PBMCs, and the TCR library was made from it. Another study also made use of these data, one on T cells in Graves' hyperthyroidism and ophthalmopathy.

Sample: peripheral blood mononuclear cells (PBMCs), taken at new diagnosis, from a patient treated with antithyroid drugs. These TCRs come from a woman in her 30s with Graves disease.

A note on this clonotype: This sequence may be a read error, since a much larger clone differs from it by one base. No conserved phenylalanine or tryptophan is present at the end of the CDR3, so a read error is the likely explanation. The chain has TRBV5-1 and TRBJ2-3; no clear D. V was cut by 4 bases and J by 5 bases, with 14 bases left in between. The CDR3 has 14 amino acids. Germline CDR1 reads SGHRS; CDR2 reads YFSETQ. CDR3 sequence: CASSLGPGGDTQYL. The CDR3 DNA reads as TGCGCCAGCAGCCTCGGACCCGGCGGAGATACGCAGTATTTG.

This clonotype appeared many times. The chain recombines TRBV27 with TRBJ2-7; no firm D call. CDR1 is MNHEY and CDR2 is SMNVEV in the germline V gene (reference sequence). This CDR3 has 14 residues. V lost 0 bases to trimming and J lost 3 bases, with 9 bases between them. The CDR3 DNA follows: TGTGCCAGCAGTTTATCTTGGCAGCTCTACGAGCAGTACTTC. It is translated as CASSLSWQLYEQYF.

This clonotype has a count of ten or more. V gene TRBV24-1 combines with J gene TRBJ2-1; TRBD2 matches at 9 bases. The V gene end was trimmed by 2 bases and the J gene end by 6 bases; junction bases not matched to a gene: 7. The germline V gene has CDR1 KGHDR and CDR2 SFDVKD. The CDR3 extends over 16 amino acids. The CDR3 spells CATSDSGSGSVNEQFF. CDR3 sequence (DNA): TGTGCCACCAGTGATTCGGGTAGCGGGAGCGTCAATGAGCAGTTCTTC.

This clonotype has ten or more counts. V and J are TRBV20-1 and TRBJ2-5; D remains ambiguous. V was shortened by 3 bases and J by 1 base, with 9 bases between the two germline ends. Per the germline V gene, CDR1 is DFQATT and CDR2 is SNEGSKA (reference sequence). The CDR3 runs to 13 residues. CDR3 nucleotides: TGCAGTGCTAGTGTGGCCCCCCAAGAGACCCAGTACTTC. It codes for CSASVAPQETQYF.

This clonotype occurred many times. The J gene is TRBJ1-1, the V gene TRBV27, with D perhaps matching TRBD1 (6 bases). Germline values: CDR1 MNHEY, CDR2 SMNVEV (reference sequence). This CDR3 region has 13 residues. V gave up 8 bases and J gave up 4 bases, with 14 bases separating them. The CDR3 sequence: CASALGRGTEAFF. The CDR3 DNA sequence: TGTGCCAGCGCCTTGGGCAGGGGCACTGAAGCTTTCTTT.

The chain carries TRBV3-1 and TRBJ1-2, with TRBD1 as a possible D gene (5 bases). The germline V gene encodes CDR1 LGHDT and CDR2 YNNKEL (reference sequence). The CDR3 has 15 residues. The germline V and J ends were trimmed by 0 bases and 8 bases, with 16 bases remaining between them. CDR3 DNA: TGTGCCAGCAGCCAAGATCATGGAGGCTGGGGCGGCTACACCTTC. Residues: CASSQDHGGWGGYTF.

Ten or more counts support this clonotype. In DNA form, the CDR3 reads TGTGCCAGCAGGACAGGGGGGCCCGCAGATACGCAGTATTTT. It yields the protein CASRTGGPADTQYF. The chain carries TRBV2 and TRBJ2-3; 9 positions agree with TRBD1. This CDR3 is built from 14 residues. V trimming: 6 bases; J trimming: 4 bases; junction bases outside the gene matches: 5. Germline lookup yields CDR1 SNHLY and CDR2 FYNNEI.

The chain has TRBV19 and TRBJ2-1; 12 nucleotides match TRBD2. In germline, CDR1 is LNHDA, CDR2 SQIVND (reference sequence). The CDR3 spans 17 residues. Losses at the gene ends were 5 bases for V and 0 bases for J; bases not matched to a gene: 5. CDR3 DNA: TGTGCCAGTAGTCCAACTAGCGGGGGGAGCTCCTACAATGAGCAGTTCTTC. Translated: CASSPTSGGSSYNEQFF.

Many counts were recorded for this clonotype. V and J are TRBV5-5 and TRBJ2-5; 10 nucleotides agree with TRBD2. CDR1 is SGHKS and CDR2 is YYEKEE in the germline V gene (reference sequence). Trimming took 4 bases from V and 4 from J; bases not matched to a gene: 7. The CDR3 has 15 amino acids. CDR3 protein: CASSEGLARRETQYF. For the CDR3, the DNA is TGTGCCAGCAGCGAGGGACTAGCGAGGAGAGAGACCCAGTACTTC.

This clonotype has just one count. This clone may be a read error of a much larger clone one base away. The V and J genes are TRBV15 and TRBJ2-7, with D possibly being TRBD2 (6 bases). Looked up from germline, CDR1 is LNHNV and CDR2 is YYDKDF (reference sequence). The CDR3 sequence is 14 residues long. For the CDR3, the DNA is TGTGCCACCAACAGAGATCGGGGGTTCTACGAGCAGTACTTC. Protein: CATNRDRGFYEQYF. The full variable domain, in which reference TRBV15 and TRBJ2-7 provide the parts outside the CDR3, is DAMVIQNPRYQVTQFGKPVTLSCSQTLNHNVMYWYQQKSSQAPKLLFHYYDKDFNNEADTPDNFQSRRPNTSFCFLDIRSPGLGDTAMYLCATNRDRGFYEQYFGPGTRLTVT.